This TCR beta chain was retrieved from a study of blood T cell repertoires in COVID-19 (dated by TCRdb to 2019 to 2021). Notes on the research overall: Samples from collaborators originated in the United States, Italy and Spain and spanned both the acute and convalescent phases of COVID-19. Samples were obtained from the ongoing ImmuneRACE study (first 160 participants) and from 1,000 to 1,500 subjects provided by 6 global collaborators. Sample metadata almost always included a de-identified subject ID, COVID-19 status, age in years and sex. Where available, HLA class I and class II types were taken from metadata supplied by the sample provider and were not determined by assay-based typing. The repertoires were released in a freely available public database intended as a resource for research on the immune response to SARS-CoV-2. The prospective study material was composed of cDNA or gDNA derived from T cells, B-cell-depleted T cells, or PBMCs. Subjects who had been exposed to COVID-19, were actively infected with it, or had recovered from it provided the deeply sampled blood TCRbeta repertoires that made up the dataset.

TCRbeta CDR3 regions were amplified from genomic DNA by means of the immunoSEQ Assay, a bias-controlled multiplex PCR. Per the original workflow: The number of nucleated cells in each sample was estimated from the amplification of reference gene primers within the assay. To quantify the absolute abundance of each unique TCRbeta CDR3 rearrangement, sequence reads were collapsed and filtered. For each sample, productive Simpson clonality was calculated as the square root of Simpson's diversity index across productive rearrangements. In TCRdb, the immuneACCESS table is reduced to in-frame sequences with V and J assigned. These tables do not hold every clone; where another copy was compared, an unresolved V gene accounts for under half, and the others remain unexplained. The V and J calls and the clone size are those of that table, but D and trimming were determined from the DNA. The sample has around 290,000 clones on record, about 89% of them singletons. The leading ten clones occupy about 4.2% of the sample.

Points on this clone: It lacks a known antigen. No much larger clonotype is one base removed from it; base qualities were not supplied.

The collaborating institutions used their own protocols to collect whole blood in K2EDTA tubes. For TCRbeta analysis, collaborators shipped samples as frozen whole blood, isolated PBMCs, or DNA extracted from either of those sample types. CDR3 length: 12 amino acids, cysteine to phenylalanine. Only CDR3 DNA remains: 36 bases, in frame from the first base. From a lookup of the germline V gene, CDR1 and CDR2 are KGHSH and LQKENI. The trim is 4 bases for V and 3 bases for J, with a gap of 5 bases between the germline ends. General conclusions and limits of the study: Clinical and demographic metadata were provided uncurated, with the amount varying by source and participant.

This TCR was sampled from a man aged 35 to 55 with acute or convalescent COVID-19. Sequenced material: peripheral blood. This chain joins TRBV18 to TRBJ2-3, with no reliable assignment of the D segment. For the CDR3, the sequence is CASSRATDTQYF. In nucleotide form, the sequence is TGTGCCAGCTCACGAGCTACAGATACGCAGTATTTT.